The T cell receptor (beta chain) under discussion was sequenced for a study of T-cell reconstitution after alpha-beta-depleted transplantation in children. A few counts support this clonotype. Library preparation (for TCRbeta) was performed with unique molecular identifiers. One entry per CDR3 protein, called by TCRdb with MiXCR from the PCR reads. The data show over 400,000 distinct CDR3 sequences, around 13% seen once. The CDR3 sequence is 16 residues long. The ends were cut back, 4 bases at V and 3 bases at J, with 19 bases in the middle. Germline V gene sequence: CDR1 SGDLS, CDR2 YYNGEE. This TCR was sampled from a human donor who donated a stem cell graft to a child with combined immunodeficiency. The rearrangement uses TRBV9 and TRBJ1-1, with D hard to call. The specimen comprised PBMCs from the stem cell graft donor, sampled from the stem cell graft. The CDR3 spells CASSFHPTSGDTEAFF. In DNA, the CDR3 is TGTGCCAGCAGCTTCCACCCGACATCCGGTGACACTGAAGCTTTCTTT.